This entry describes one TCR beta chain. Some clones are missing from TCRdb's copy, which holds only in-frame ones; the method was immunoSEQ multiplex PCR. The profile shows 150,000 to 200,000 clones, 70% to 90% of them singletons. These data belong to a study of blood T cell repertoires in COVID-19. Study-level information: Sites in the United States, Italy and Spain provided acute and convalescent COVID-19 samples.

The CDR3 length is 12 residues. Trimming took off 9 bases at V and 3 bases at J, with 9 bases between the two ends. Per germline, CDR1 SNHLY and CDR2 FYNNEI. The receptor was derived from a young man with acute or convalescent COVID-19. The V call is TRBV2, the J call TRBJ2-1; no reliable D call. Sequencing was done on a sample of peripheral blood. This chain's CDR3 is CARNKNYNEQFF. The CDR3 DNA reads TGTGCCAGAAATAAAAACTACAATGAGCAGTTCTTC.